The 8 T cell receptor beta chains presented below share a single source sample, sequenced in a study of T-cell reconstitution after alpha-beta-depleted transplantation in children. TCRbeta library preparation incorporated unique molecular identifiers. MiXCR was run by TCRdb on the PCR reads, yielding one entry per CDR3 protein. The sample contains over 85,000 distinct CDR3 sequences, roughly 7.2% of which appear only once. Material: PBMCs, obtained before TCRalphabeta/CD19-depleted stem cell transplant. The receptors derive from a boy between 2 and 10 years old with acute lymphoblastic leukemia, due to receive a stem cell transplant.

This clonotype came up many times. V gene TRBV7-2 combines with J gene TRBJ2-7, with 8 bases aligning to TRBD2. V lost 1 base to trimming and J lost 4 bases; unmatched junction nucleotides: 6. CDR3 size: 15 residues. Germline values: CDR1 SGHTA, CDR2 FQGNSA. CDR3 in amino acids: CASSLERGGLYEQYF. In DNA, the CDR3 is TGTGCCAGCAGCTTAGAACGGGGGGGATTATACGAGCAGTACTTC.

This chain connects TRBV24-1 to TRBJ1-1, with TRBD1 matching 8 bases. This CDR3 region has 19 residues. V shed 3 bases and J 1 base; nucleotides not matched to a gene: 15. Germline V gene sequence: CDR1 KGHDR, CDR2 SFDVKD. The CDR3 loop reads CATSDQWGGQVNRNTEAFF. In nucleotides, the CDR3 is TGTGCCACCAGTGATCAATGGGGGGGACAGGTGAACCGGAACACTGAAGCTTTCTTT.

In this sample, this clonotype turned up many times. This chain joins TRBV7-2 and TRBJ2-1, with D tentatively TRBD2 (6 bases). The germline V gene has CDR1 SGHTA and CDR2 FQGNSA. CDR3 size: 15 residues. The V and J ends lost 2 bases and 8 bases respectively, with 16 bases between them. CDR3 bases: TGTGCCAGCAGCTTACGAGCGGGCCGGGGCGATGAGCAGTTCTTC. Protein sequence: CASSLRAGRGDEQFF.

In this sample, this clonotype turned up many times. The genes are TRBV27 and TRBJ1-6; D unresolved. Germline V CDR1 and CDR2: MNHEY, SMNVEV (reference sequence). This CDR3 contains 16 residues. Trimming stripped 8 bases from V and 3 bases from J, with 17 bases between. The CDR3 nucleotides read TGTGCCAGCTCCTCTTCACCCCTTCTCTATAATTCACCCCTCCACTTT. This codes for CASSSSPLLYNSPLHF.

This clonotype is medium-sized. The chain links TRBV7-9 to TRBJ1-1, with D possibly TRBD1 on 6 matching bases. V gave up 8 bases and J gave up 5 bases, with 15 bases separating them. The germline gives CDR1 SEHNR, CDR2 FQNEAQ (reference sequence). This CDR3 is built from 13 residues. This CDR3 is CASGTQGITEAFF. The CDR3 DNA reads as TGTGCCAGCGGAACTCAGGGGATTACTGAAGCTTTCTTT.

The chain recombines TRBV21-1 with TRBJ1-4; the table's D call, TRBD1, was not checked against the DNA. TRBV21-1 is described as a pseudogene. This CDR3 comprises 16 residues. The CDR3 DNA is TGTGCCAGCAGTCTAGACAGGGGGTGGAGTAATGAAAAACTGTTTTTT. This translates into CASSLDRGWSNEKLFF.

This clonotype was detected many times. This chain connects TRBV12-5 to TRBJ2-5; D is perhaps TRBD2 (6 bases). The CDR3 has 15 amino acids. Germline-derived CDR1 and CDR2 are LGHNT and FRNRAP. V was cut by 1 base and J by 2 bases, with 11 bases left in between. For the CDR3, the DNA is TGTGCTAGTGGTTTGGCGGGACTGTCGCAAGAGACCCAGTACTTC. Translation: CASGLAGLSQETQYF. The entire variable domain, with the rest obtained from reference TRBV12-5 and TRBJ2-5, is as follows: DARVTQTPRHKVTEMGQEVTMRCQPILGHNTVFWYRQTMMQGLELLAYFRNRAPLDDSGMPKDRFSAEMPDATLATLKIQPSEPRDSAVYFCASGLAGLSQETQYFGPGTRLLVL.

This clonotype has only a few counts. The V gene is TRBV18, the J gene TRBJ2-2; 7 nucleotides align to TRBD2. V shed 1 base, J shed 4 bases, and the junction held 3 bases outside the gene matches. The germline V gene has CDR1 KGHSH and CDR2 LQKENI. The CDR3 is 15 residues long. CDR3 coding DNA: TGTGCCAGCTCACCACATCGCGGGGGCACCGGGGAGCTGTTTTTT. Its translation: CASSPHRGGTGELFF.